The 14 T cell receptor beta chains below all came from one sample that was sequenced in a study of cytomegalovirus exposure and HLA in healthy donors. Measured with immunoSEQ multiplex PCR; TCRdb has only the in-frame clones, and not every one. The sample holds roughly 120,000 clones, 90% to 95% seen once. Sequenced material: PBMCs. The source of these receptors is a woman aged 18-35 years in good health and CMV-seronegative.

This sequence joins TRBV2 and TRBJ2-2, with D perhaps matching TRBD1 (5 bases). Trimming took off 5 bases at V and 5 bases at J, with 15 bases between the two ends. Per the germline V gene, CDR1 is SNHLY and CDR2 is FYNNEI. The CDR3 is made up of 15 amino acids. Here the CDR3 reads CASSQGSPGTGELFF. In DNA, the CDR3 is TGTGCCAGCAGTCAGGGTAGCCCCGGGACCGGGGAGCTGTTTTTT.

This clone was seen just once. The chain couples TRBV7-9 to TRBJ2-7; the match to TRBD1 covers 8 bases. The V and J ends lost 5 bases and 2 bases, in that order; junction bases with no gene match: 5. From germline, CDR1 is SEHNR and CDR2 FQNEAQ (reference sequence). The CDR3 is 14 residues long. The CDR3: CASSVTGAAYEQYF. In nucleotides, the CDR3 is TGTGCCAGCAGCGTGACAGGGGCGGCCTACGAGCAGTACTTC.

This clone was detected once. The V gene is TRBV11-2, the J gene TRBJ2-7; 8 positions match TRBD1. V lost 0 bases, J lost 3 bases, and 10 bases stayed unmatched. Germline V CDR1 and CDR2: SGHAT, FQNNGV. The CDR3 covers 17 residues. This CDR3 reads CASSLDNIGTGLYEQYF. The DNA of the CDR3 is TGTGCCAGCAGCTTAGATAACATTGGGACAGGTCTCTACGAGCAGTACTTC.

This chain links TRBV4-2 with TRBJ2-1, with 7 bases lining up with TRBD1. Trimming at V came to 0 bases and at J to 6 bases, leaving 2 bases not matched to a gene. The germline gives CDR1 LGHNA, CDR2 YNFKEQ. The CDR3 is 14 amino acids. In nucleotides, the CDR3 is TGTGCCAGCAGCCAAGATTCAGGGGGCAATGAGCAGTTCTTC. Residues: CASSQDSGGNEQFF.

The chain joins TRBV13 to TRBJ1-1; 12 bases align to TRBD1. The germline V gene encodes CDR1 PRHDT and CDR2 FYEKMQ (reference sequence). V was pared by 1 base and J by 0 bases, with 6 bases of the junction left unmatched. This CDR3 contains 18 residues. CDR3 sequence reads: CASSLESGQGAMNTEAFF. CDR3 sequence (DNA): TGTGCCAGCAGCTTAGAGTCGGGACAGGGGGCGATGAACACTGAAGCTTTCTTT. Full variable domain (rest looked up from reference TRBV13 and TRBJ1-1): AAGVIQSPRHLIKEKRETATLKCYPIPRHDTVYWYQQGPGQDPQFLISFYEKMQSDKGSIPDRFSAQQFSDYHSELNMSSLELGDSALYFCASSLESGQGAMNTEAFFGQGTRLTVV.

The chain couples TRBV7-3 to TRBJ2-1, with 13 bases identical to TRBD2. Germline CDR1 is SGHTA and CDR2 is FQGTGA. V trimming: 5 bases; J trimming: 7 bases; junction bases outside the gene matches: 8. This CDR3 comprises 16 residues. The CDR3 protein is CASSPQGLAGINEQFF. The DNA for the CDR3 is TGTGCCAGCAGCCCCCAGGGACTAGCGGGGATAAATGAGCAGTTCTTC. Variable domain in full (rest from reference TRBV7-3 and TRBJ2-1): GAGVSQTPSNKVTEKGKYVELRCDPISGHTALYWYRQSLGQGPEFLIYFQGTGAADDSGLPNDRFFAVRPEGSVSTLKIQRTERGDSAVYLCASSPQGLAGINEQFFGPGTRLTVL.

The chain couples TRBV5-1 to TRBJ1-1; D not resolved. From germline, CDR1 is SGHRS and CDR2 YFSETQ. The CDR3 is 15 amino acids. Trimming left V 4 bases short and J 4 bases short, with 17 bases between. CDR3 loop: CASSPLEGVVTEAFF. CDR3 nucleotides: TGCGCCAGCAGCCCGCTCGAGGGAGTGGTCACTGAAGCTTTCTTT.

A few counts support this clone. V usage is TRBV5-6 and J usage is TRBJ2-3; no firm D call. Looked up from germline, CDR1 is SGHDT and CDR2 is YYEEEE. Trimming took 2 bases from V and 12 from J, leaving 13 bases between them. The CDR3 is 12 amino acids. Written as DNA, the CDR3 is TGTGCCAGCAGCTTAGCTAGGAGTGCACAGTATTTT. Translation gives CASSLARSAQYF. The full variable domain, its missing parts supplied by reference TRBV5-6 and TRBJ2-3, is DAGVTQSPTHLIKTRGQQVTLRCSPKSGHDTVSWYQQALGQGPQFIFQYYEEEERQRGNFPDRFSGHQFPNYSSELNVNALLLGDSALYLCASSLARSAQYFGPGTRLTVL.

The J gene is TRBJ1-1, the V gene TRBV19, with 7 bases matching TRBD1. Germline lookup yields CDR1 LNHDA and CDR2 SQIVND (reference sequence). The length of the CDR3 is 14 residues. The ends lost 6 bases at V and 3 bases at J; junction bases unmatched: 7. The chain's CDR3 is CASRWTGEDTEAFF. For the CDR3, the DNA is TGTGCCAGTAGATGGACAGGCGAGGACACTGAAGCTTTCTTT. Together with reference TRBV19 and TRBJ1-1, the CDR3 gives the full variable domain: DGGITQSPKYLFRKEGQNVTLSCEQNLNHDAMYWYRQDPGQGLRLIYYSQIVNDFQKGDIAEGYSVSREKKESFPLTVTSAQKNPTAFYLCASRWTGEDTEAFFGQGTRLTVV.

The chain joins TRBV6-5 to TRBJ1-1; D is ambiguous. V lost 4 bases, J lost 1 base, and 7 bases lay in between. CDR1 and CDR2 (germline): MNHEY, SVGAGI. CDR3 size: 13 residues. The CDR3 here is CASSFQSNTEAFF. The CDR3 DNA follows: TGTGCCAGCAGTTTTCAGTCGAACACTGAAGCTTTCTTT.

This clone showed up just once. This sequence joins TRBV28 and TRBJ2-2, with 7 bases that match TRBD2. The CDR3 covers 16 residues. Losses at the gene ends were 5 bases for V and 1 base for J; bases not matched to a gene: 7. CDR1 and CDR2 (germline): MDHEN, SYDVKM. For the CDR3, the DNA is TGTGCCAGCAGTGGCCGTAGCGGGTGGAACACCGGGGAGCTGTTTTTT. Residues: CASSGRSGWNTGELFF.

The rearrangement joins TRBV5-1 to TRBJ2-1, with D tentatively TRBD2 (7 bases). V lost 0 bases, J lost 9 bases, and 19 bases lay in between. CDR1 is SGHRS, CDR2 YFSETQ, per germline. The CDR3 covers 16 residues. CDR3 nucleotide sequence: TGCGCCAGCAGCTTGGTGTCTGGGGGGGCGGGGATTGAGCAGTTCTTC. Translation gives CASSLVSGGAGIEQFF.

The chain has TRBV5-6 and TRBJ2-7, with D possibly being TRBD2 (5 bases). The germline V gene encodes CDR1 SGHDT and CDR2 YYEEEE. V lost 4 bases and J 0 bases, leaving 11 bases between the germline ends. The CDR3 has 14 amino acids. DNA for the CDR3: TGTGCCAGCAGCCCTGGACTGAGCTCCTACGAGCAGTACTTC. This codes for CASSPGLSSYEQYF. Using reference TRBV5-6 and TRBJ2-7 for the parts outside the CDR3, the full variable domain is DAGVTQSPTHLIKTRGQQVTLRCSPKSGHDTVSWYQQALGQGPQFIFQYYEEEERQRGNFPDRFSGHQFPNYSSELNVNALLLGDSALYLCASSPGLSSYEQYFGPGTRLTVT.

The chain couples TRBV19 to TRBJ2-5, with 11 bases aligning to TRBD1. V shed 4 bases and J 2 bases; nucleotides not matched to a gene: 6. CDR3 length: 16 residues. The germline gives CDR1 LNHDA, CDR2 SQIVND (reference sequence). DNA of the CDR3: TGTGCCAGTAGTAAAGGACAGGGGGCTATACAAGAGACCCAGTACTTC. This translates into CASSKGQGAIQETQYF.